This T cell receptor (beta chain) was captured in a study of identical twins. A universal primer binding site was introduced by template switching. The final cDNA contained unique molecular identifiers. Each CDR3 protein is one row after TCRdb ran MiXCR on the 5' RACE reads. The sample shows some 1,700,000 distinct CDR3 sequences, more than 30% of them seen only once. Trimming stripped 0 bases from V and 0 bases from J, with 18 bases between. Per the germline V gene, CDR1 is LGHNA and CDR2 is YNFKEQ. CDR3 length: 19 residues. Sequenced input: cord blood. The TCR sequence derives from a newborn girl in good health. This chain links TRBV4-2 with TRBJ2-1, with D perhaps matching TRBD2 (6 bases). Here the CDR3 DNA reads TGTGCCAGCAGCCAAGACCCTTTTCAGGCGGGGCGCTCCTACAATGAGCAGTTCTTC. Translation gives CASSQDPFQAGRSYNEQFF.